These 4 T cell receptor beta chains originate from one sample sequenced in a study of cytomegalovirus exposure and HLA in healthy donors. Vbeta (60) and Jbeta (13) primers were used in the PCR. The repertoire was sequenced with immunoSEQ multiplex PCR; TCRdb's copy has only in-frame clones and lacks some. The profile shows about 160,000 clones, roughly 77% of them singletons. The sequencing sample was made of PBMCs. The receptors come from a man younger than 30 in good health and CMV-seropositive.

This clone was detected a few times. This chain uses TRBV30 with TRBJ1-5; D is unclear. Trimming took off 1 base at V and 5 bases at J, with 12 bases between the two ends. The CDR3 loop spans 14 amino acids. Germline V gives CDR1 GTSNPN, CDR2 SVGIG (reference sequence). The CDR3 sequence: CAWSGYNSDQPQHF. The CDR3 DNA reads as TGTGCCTGGAGTGGATACAATTCTGATCAGCCCCAGCATTTT.

This chain joins TRBV2 and TRBJ1-2, with 10 bases lining up with TRBD1. Trimming at V came to 0 bases and at J to 7 bases, leaving 8 bases not matched to a gene. Germline V gives CDR1 SNHLY, CDR2 FYNNEI. This CDR3 has 16 amino acids. The CDR3, as DNA: TGTGCCAGCAGTGAAGCGGGACAGGGGAGTAGTGGTGGCTACACCTTC. Protein sequence: CASSEAGQGSSGGYTF.

The rearrangement uses TRBV7-2 and TRBJ1-2, with 7 bases fitting TRBD1. CDR3 size: 12 residues. Germline loops: CDR1 SGHTA, CDR2 FQGNSA. V gave up 8 bases and J gave up 5 bases; unmatched junction bases: 5. DNA for the CDR3: TGTGCCAGCGCGTCGACAGGGTATGGCTACACCTTC. It encodes CASASTGYGYTF.

The chain recombines TRBV30 with TRBJ1-2; 10 bases line up with TRBD1. Trimming at V came to 2 bases and at J to 3 bases, leaving 9 bases not matched to a gene. The germline V gene has CDR1 GTSNPN and CDR2 SVGIG (reference sequence). The CDR3 extends over 16 amino acids. The CDR3 region is CAWSLTGGWGDYGYTF. The CDR3 nucleotides are TGTGCCTGGAGTTTGACAGGGGGCTGGGGGGACTATGGCTACACCTTC.